The 3 T cell receptor beta chains below were found in one sample sequenced in a study of T cell repertoires in cytomegalovirus infection. TCRdb reprocessed the reads via MiXCR and lists one record per CDR3 protein. The sample holds a few hundred thousand distinct CDR3 sequences, roughly 22% seen once. Sequencing used CD8+ T cells from PBMCs. All receptors come from a human donor in good health (CMV status not recorded). Some clones in this sample may be carry-over from other donors' samples.

In its sample, this clonotype was seen a few times. V gene TRBV7-6 combines with J gene TRBJ1-1; TRBD1 matches at 8 bases. CDR1 SGHVS and CDR2 FNYEAQ come from the germline V gene. This CDR3 is 15 amino acids long. J lost 4 bases, V lost 0 bases, and 4 bases had no gene match. CDR3 sequence (DNA): TGTGCCAGCAGCTTAGCCAGGGACAGGATCACTGAAGCTTTCTTT. Translating gives CASSLARDRITEAFF.

This clonotype was observed many times. The chain carries TRBV5-1 and TRBJ2-1; a weak D match, TRBD2 (6 bases). Germline CDR1 SGHRS, CDR2 YFSETQ. The CDR3 consists of 15 residues. V was pared by 0 bases and J by 5 bases, with 12 bases between. This chain's CDR3 is CASSLARLGDNEQFF. In DNA, the CDR3 is TGCGCCAGCAGCTTGGCGAGACTAGGGGACAATGAGCAGTTCTTC.

This clonotype was recorded many times. V is TRBV5-5 and J is TRBJ2-1; the match to TRBD2 covers 14 bases. This CDR3 is 15 amino acids long. Per germline, CDR1 SGHKS and CDR2 YYEKEE (reference sequence). The V segment lost 4 bases and the J segment 7 bases; nucleotides outside the gene matches: 4. CDR3 DNA: TGTGCCAGCAGCCCCGGACTAGCGGGGGGTAATGAGCAGTTCTTC. Its protein is CASSPGLAGGNEQFF.